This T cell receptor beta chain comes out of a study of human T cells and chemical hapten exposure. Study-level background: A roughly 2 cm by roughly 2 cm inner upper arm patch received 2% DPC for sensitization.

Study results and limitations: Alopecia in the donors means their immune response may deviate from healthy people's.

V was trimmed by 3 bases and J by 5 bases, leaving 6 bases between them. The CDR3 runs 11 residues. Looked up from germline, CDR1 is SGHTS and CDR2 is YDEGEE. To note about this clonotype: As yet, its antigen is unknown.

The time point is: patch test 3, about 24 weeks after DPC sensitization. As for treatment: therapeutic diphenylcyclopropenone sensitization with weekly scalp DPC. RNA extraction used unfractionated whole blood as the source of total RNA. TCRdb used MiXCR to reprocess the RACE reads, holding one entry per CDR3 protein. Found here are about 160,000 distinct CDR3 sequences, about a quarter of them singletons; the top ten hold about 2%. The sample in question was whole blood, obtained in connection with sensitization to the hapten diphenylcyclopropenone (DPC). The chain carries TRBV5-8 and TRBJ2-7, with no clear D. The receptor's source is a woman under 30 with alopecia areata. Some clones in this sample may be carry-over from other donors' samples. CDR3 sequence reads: CASSSRDEQYF. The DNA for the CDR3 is TGTGCCAGCAGCTCCCGGGACGAGCAGTACTTC.